This TCR beta chain came from a study of shared clonotypes between healthy human individuals. The CDR3 covers 15 residues. V gave up 1 base and J gave up 4 bases; unmatched junction bases: 2. From germline, CDR1 is SGHRS and CDR2 YFSETQ. Study-wide results and limits: Across a handful of donors, naive CD4 shared approximately 4.5%, naive CD8 approximately 3.5%, memory CD4 over 2%, memory CD8 around 0.42%.

Investigators divided CD4+ cells into CD45RA+ naive and CD45RA-negative memory subsets. Worth noting for this clone: Antigen: not known.

Using 200 ng DNA, approximately 27,000 T cell genomes, the sorted-subset replicate PCRs were run. Libraries were prepared by immunoSEQ multiplex PCR; TCRdb keeps only in-frame clonotypes and omits some of them. The sample carries roughly 2,500,000 clones, 80% to 95% recorded once. The V call is TRBV5-1, the J call TRBJ2-2; 9 nucleotides agree with TRBD2. Sequencing input: naive CD4+ T cells from PBMCs. Subset: CD45RA+ positively selected. The clonotype comes from a man between 18 and 35 years old in good health. Some clones in this sample may be carry-over from other donors' samples. In DNA, the CDR3 is TGCGCCAGCAGCTTGCAGCGGGGGGTCACCGGGGAGCTGTTTTTT. Translation: CASSLQRGVTGELFF.